Listed here are 20 T cell receptor beta chains from one sample, sequenced in a study of blood T cell repertoires in COVID-19. Clones were read by immunoSEQ multiplex PCR, and TCRdb kept only the in-frame ones, dropping some. The sample has roughly 60,000 clones; 65% to 90% are singletons. The sample comprised peripheral blood. These receptors all stem from a woman aged 55 to 70 with acute or convalescent COVID-19.

The chain joins TRBV4-2 to TRBJ1-5, with a weak D call TRBD1 (5 bases). Germline-derived CDR1 and CDR2 are LGHNA and YNFKEQ. The CDR3 sequence is 14 residues long. Deletions cut 0 bases from V and 6 bases from J, with 9 bases between. The CDR3 nucleotides read TGTGCCAGCAGCCAAGATTCCAGGGTTCAGCCCCAGCATTTT. Translated, it gives CASSQDSRVQPQHF.

The rearrangement uses TRBV30 and TRBJ1-1; TRBD1 aligns across 8 bases. The CDR3 consists of 16 residues. V lost 0 bases to trimming and J lost 0 bases; unmatched junction nucleotides: 6. The germline gives CDR1 GTSNPN, CDR2 SVGIG (reference sequence). The CDR3 protein is CAWSVQDRELNTEAFF. The CDR3 nucleotides read TGTGCCTGGAGTGTACAGGACAGGGAACTGAACACTGAAGCTTTCTTT.

The rearrangement links TRBV19 to TRBJ1-1, with D maybe TRBD1 (6 bases). The V gene lost 4 bases and the J gene lost 4 bases, with 13 bases spanning the gap. From germline, CDR1 is LNHDA and CDR2 SQIVND (reference sequence). The CDR3 sequence is 14 residues long. CDR3 protein: CASSKAGVSTEAFF. The CDR3 nucleotides are TGTGCCAGTAGTAAGGCAGGGGTGTCCACTGAAGCTTTCTTT.

The rearrangement joins TRBV5-1 to TRBJ2-3, with D possibly TRBD2 on 5 matching bases. The germline V gene encodes CDR1 SGHRS and CDR2 YFSETQ. This CDR3 contains 12 residues. The V gene lost 3 bases and the J gene lost 8 bases, with 10 bases spanning the gap. Written as DNA, the CDR3 is TGCGCCAGCAGCTCCCTAGGAGGTACGCAGTATTTT. This codes for CASSSLGGTQYF.

The V and J genes are TRBV5-1 and TRBJ2-2; D perhaps matches TRBD1 (5 bases). Germline loops: CDR1 SGHRS, CDR2 YFSETQ. The CDR3 totals 13 residues. The germline V and J ends were trimmed by 2 bases and 6 bases, with 8 bases remaining between them. CDR3 bases: TGCGCCAGCAGCTTACAGGTTTCCGGGGAGCTGTTTTTT. It codes for CASSLQVSGELFF.

The J gene is TRBJ2-2, the V gene TRBV6-5; 9 bases are a match to TRBD2. V lost 6 bases to trimming and J lost 4 bases; unmatched junction nucleotides: 3. The CDR3 sequence is 14 residues long. The germline V gene encodes CDR1 MNHEY and CDR2 SVGAGI. CDR3 in DNA: TGTGCCAGCAGCCGCGGGGGGGCCACCGGGGAGCTGTTTTTT. It specifies CASSRGGATGELFF.

The rearrangement uses TRBV5-1 and TRBJ2-5; 13 bases are shared with TRBD2. V lost 4 bases and J lost 5; bases outside the gene matches: 14. CDR3 size: 18 residues. The germline gives CDR1 SGHRS, CDR2 YFSETQ. The CDR3 region is CASSPRLAGGLGFETQYF. For the CDR3, the DNA is TGCGCCAGCAGCCCACGACTAGCGGGGGGCCTCGGGTTTGAGACCCAGTACTTC.

This clone was detected once. This sequence joins TRBV4-1 and TRBJ1-3; 8 bases agree with TRBD1. Germline assignment: CDR1 MGHRA and CDR2 YSYEKL. Losses at the gene ends were 4 bases for V and 0 bases for J; bases not matched to a gene: 8. CDR3 length: 17 residues. The CDR3 reads CASSRQGIVLSGNTIYF. CDR3 nucleotides: TGCGCCAGCAGCCGACAGGGGATAGTTCTCTCTGGAAACACCATATATTTT.

The chain has TRBV18 and TRBJ1-4; TRBD1 is a possible D gene (6 bases). Germline CDR1 KGHSH, CDR2 LQKENI. This CDR3 has 12 residues. The CDR3 DNA is TGTTCGTCCCGGGGGGCCGGTGAAAAACTGTTTTTT. This encodes CSSRGAGEKLFF.

The chain uses TRBV9 and TRBJ2-1, with TRBD1 matching 7 bases. Germline assignment: CDR1 SGDLS and CDR2 YYNGEE. This CDR3 is built from 15 residues. V was clipped by 2 bases and J by 2 bases; unmatched bases: 4. The chain's CDR3 is CASSVGQAAYNEQFF. Written as DNA, the CDR3 is TGTGCCAGCAGCGTCGGACAGGCGGCCTACAATGAGCAGTTCTTC.

The CDR3 region has the DNA TGTGCCAGCAGCCAAGACAAGGGAGATTCCCGCTCCTACGAGCAGTACTTC. Encoded protein: CASSQDKGDSRSYEQYF. The V and J genes are TRBV14 and TRBJ2-7, with TRBD2 as a possible D gene (5 bases). V was clipped by 0 bases and J by 0 bases, with 15 bases between them. Germline V gene lookup returns CDR1 SGHDN and CDR2 FVKESK. The CDR3 runs 17 residues.

The rearrangement uses TRBV6-5 and TRBJ2-5; perhaps TRBD1 as D (5 bases). The CDR3 extends over 13 amino acids. With 7 bases removed from V and 3 bases from J, the gap between germline ends came to 12 bases. CDR1 is MNHEY and CDR2 is SVGAGI in the germline V gene. The CDR3 loop reads CASTTAFEETQYF. CDR3 bases: TGTGCCAGCACGACAGCATTCGAAGAGACCCAGTACTTC.

V is TRBV27 and J is TRBJ2-1; D is possibly TRBD1 (6 bases). Trimming took 6 bases from V and 9 from J, leaving 12 bases between them. The CDR3 totals 12 residues. CDR1 is MNHEY, CDR2 SMNVEV, per germline (reference sequence). The CDR3 region is CASSSRGGEQFF. The CDR3 region has the DNA TGTGCCAGCAGCAGCCGAGGGGGTGAGCAGTTCTTC.

The V call is TRBV7-9, the J call TRBJ1-4, with TRBD1 matching over 11 bases. Germline loops: CDR1 SEHNR, CDR2 FQNEAQ (reference sequence). The CDR3 runs 15 residues. V lost 1 base to trimming and J lost 7 bases; unmatched junction nucleotides: 2. DNA for the CDR3: TGTGCCAGCAGCTTAGTTGGGACAGGGGGTGAAAAACTGTTTTTT. It encodes CASSLVGTGGEKLFF.

This chain uses TRBV10-2 with TRBJ2-7, with TRBD2 identical over 7 bases. CDR1 and CDR2 (germline): WSHSY, SAAADI. The CDR3 is 13 residues long. J gave up 0 bases and V 10 bases, and 6 bases lay outside the gene matches. The CDR3 DNA reads as TGCGCCACTCGCGGGGGAAACTCCTACGAGCAGTACTTC. It specifies CATRGGNSYEQYF.

The rearrangement joins TRBV6-6 to TRBJ2-7; 7 bases fit TRBD1. The CDR3 covers 12 residues. Germline loops: CDR1 MNHNY, CDR2 SVGAGI (reference sequence). V was pared by 5 bases and J by 4 bases, with 2 bases of the junction left unmatched. The CDR3 loop is CASSETGYEQYF. CDR3 coding DNA: TGTGCCAGCAGTGAGACAGGGTACGAGCAGTACTTC.

The chain has TRBV4-1 and TRBJ2-7; TRBD2 is a possible D gene (5 bases). The germline V gene has CDR1 MGHRA and CDR2 YSYEKL. V gave up 2 bases and J gave up 0 bases, with 11 bases separating them. The CDR3 extends over 15 amino acids. In DNA, the CDR3 is TGCGCCAGCAGCCAACCGGACTCAAGCTCCTACGAGCAGTACTTC. It codes for CASSQPDSSSYEQYF.

J is TRBJ2-7 and V is TRBV6-1, with 15 nucleotides matching TRBD2. Germline V gene sequence: CDR1 MNHNS, CDR2 SASEGT. Germline trimming cut 2 bases from V and 3 bases from J; bases unmatched to any gene: 14. The CDR3 extends over 20 amino acids. DNA for the CDR3: TGTGCCAGCAGTGAAATTATGTCAGGCGGACTAGCGGGGGGGCACTACGAGCAGTACTTC. It is translated as CASSEIMSGGLAGGHYEQYF.

J is TRBJ2-1 and V is TRBV3-1 (or the pseudogene TRBV3-2); 9 nucleotides line up with TRBD2. Germline CDR1 reads LGHDT; CDR2 reads YNNKEL (reference sequence). This CDR3 contains 18 residues. J was trimmed by 4 bases and V by 3 bases; bases with no gene match: 13. The chain's CDR3 is CASSQSVVAGAQYNEQFF. In DNA, the CDR3 is TGTGCCAGCAGCCAGTCAGTGGTAGCGGGGGCCCAATACAATGAGCAGTTCTTC.

This chain joins TRBV14 and TRBJ1-1, with 7 bases lining up with TRBD1. V gave up 4 bases and J gave up 4 bases; unmatched junction bases: 3. In germline, CDR1 is SGHDN, CDR2 FVKESK. The CDR3 spans 13 residues. The CDR3 is CASSLQGSTEAFF. CDR3 sequence (DNA): TGTGCCAGCAGCCTACAGGGGAGCACTGAAGCTTTCTTT.